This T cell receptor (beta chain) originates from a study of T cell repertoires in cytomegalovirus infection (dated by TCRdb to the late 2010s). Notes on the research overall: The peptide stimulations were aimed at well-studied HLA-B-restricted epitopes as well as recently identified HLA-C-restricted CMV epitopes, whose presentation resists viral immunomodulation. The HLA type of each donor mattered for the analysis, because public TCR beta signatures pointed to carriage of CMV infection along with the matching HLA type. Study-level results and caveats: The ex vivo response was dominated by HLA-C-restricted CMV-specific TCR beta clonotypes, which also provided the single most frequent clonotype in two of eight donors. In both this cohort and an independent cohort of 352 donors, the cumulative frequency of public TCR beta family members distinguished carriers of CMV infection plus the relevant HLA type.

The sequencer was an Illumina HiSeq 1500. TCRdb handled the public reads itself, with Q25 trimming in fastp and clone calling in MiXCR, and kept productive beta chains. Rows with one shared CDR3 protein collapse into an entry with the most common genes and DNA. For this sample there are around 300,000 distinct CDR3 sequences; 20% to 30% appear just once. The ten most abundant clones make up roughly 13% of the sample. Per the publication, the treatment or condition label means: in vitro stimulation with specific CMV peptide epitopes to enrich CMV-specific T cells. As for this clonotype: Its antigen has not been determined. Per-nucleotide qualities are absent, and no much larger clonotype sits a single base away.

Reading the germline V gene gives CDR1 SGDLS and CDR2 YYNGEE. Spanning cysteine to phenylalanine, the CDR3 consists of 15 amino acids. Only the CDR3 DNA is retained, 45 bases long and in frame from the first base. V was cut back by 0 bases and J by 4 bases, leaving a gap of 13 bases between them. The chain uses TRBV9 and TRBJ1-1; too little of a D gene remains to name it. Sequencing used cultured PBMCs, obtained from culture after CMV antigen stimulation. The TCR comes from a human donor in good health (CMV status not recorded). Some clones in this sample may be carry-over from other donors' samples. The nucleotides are TGTGCCAGCAGCGTAGAAGGGAATTTGCTCACTGAAGCTTTCTTT. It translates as CASSVEGNLLTEAFF.